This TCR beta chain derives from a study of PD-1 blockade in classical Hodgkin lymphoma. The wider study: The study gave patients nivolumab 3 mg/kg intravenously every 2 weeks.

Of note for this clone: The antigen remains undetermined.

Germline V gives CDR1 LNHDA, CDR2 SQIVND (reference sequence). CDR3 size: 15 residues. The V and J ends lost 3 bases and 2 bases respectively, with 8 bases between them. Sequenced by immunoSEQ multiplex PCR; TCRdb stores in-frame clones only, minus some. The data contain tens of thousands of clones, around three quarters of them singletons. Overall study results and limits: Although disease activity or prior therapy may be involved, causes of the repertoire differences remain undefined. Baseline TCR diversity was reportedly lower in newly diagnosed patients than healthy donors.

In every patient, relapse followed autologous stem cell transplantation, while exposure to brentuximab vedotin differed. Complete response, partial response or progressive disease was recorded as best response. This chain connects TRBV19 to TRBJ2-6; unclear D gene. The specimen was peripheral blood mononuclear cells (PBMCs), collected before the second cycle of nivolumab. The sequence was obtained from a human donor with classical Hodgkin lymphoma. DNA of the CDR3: TGTGCCAGTAGTATCTGGGGAACTGGGGCCAACGTCCTGACTTTC. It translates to CASSIWGTGANVLTF. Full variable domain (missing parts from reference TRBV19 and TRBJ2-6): DGGITQSPKYLFRKEGQNVTLSCEQNLNHDAMYWYRQDPGQGLRLIYYSQIVNDFQKGDIAEGYSVSREKKESFPLTVTSAQKNPTAFYLCASSIWGTGANVLTFGAGSRLTVL.